The rows below give T cell receptor beta chains drawn from one sample of a study of cytomegalovirus exposure and HLA in healthy donors. Using immunoSEQ multiplex PCR, the repertoire was profiled, and TCRdb retains in-frame clones only, with some absent. This sample has 120,000 or so clones, with roughly nine tenths found just once. Sequenced material: PBMCs. The receptor source for this set is a woman under 30 in good health and CMV-seronegative. Both conserved end residues are part of each CDR3. Fields, in order: CDR3 protein, J gene, V gene.

CASEDRGANEQFF | TRBJ2-1 | TRBV7-9
CASSYNRQGNGGYTF | TRBJ1-2 | TRBV6-6
CASRTSGGVGFGYF | TRBJ2-5 | TRBV27
CASSLGQGNAFF | TRBJ2-1 | TRBV6-5
CASSYPQTYNEQFF | TRBJ2-1 | TRBV6-6
CASSDAANTEAFF | TRBJ1-1 | TRBV10-1
CASSLARTGGGETQYF | TRBJ2-5 | TRBV5-5
CASSPTGPGGYTF | TRBJ1-2 | TRBV7-9
CASSSQGQNQETQYF | TRBJ2-5 | TRBV28
CASSLVSGELFF | TRBJ2-2 | TRBV5-8
CASSEVRGARRQETQYF | TRBJ2-5 | TRBV6-1
CSVGSSSYEQYF | TRBJ2-7 | TRBV29-1
CSAIHNGYTF | TRBJ1-2 | TRBV20-1
CASSFIYQETQYF | TRBJ2-5 | TRBV7-2
CASSPSFVAGYTGELFF | TRBJ2-2 | TRBV9
CASTTGTGNTGELFF | TRBJ2-2 | TRBV2
CASSEAVAGGVLNTGELFF | TRBJ2-2 | TRBV6-1
CASSATGRNTEAFF | TRBJ1-1 | TRBV18
CACSRGLAVNEQFF | TRBJ2-1 | TRBV30
CASIGEITYNEQFF | TRBJ2-1 | TRBV2
CASSFQAGGRRETQYF | TRBJ2-5 | TRBV28
CASSPQRGQGASGELFF | TRBJ2-2 | TRBV5-1
CATSRGTGWEKLFF | TRBJ1-4 | TRBV15
CATLRGGLDYGYTF | TRBJ1-2 | TRBV19
CASSGRLGEQFF | TRBJ2-1 | TRBV6-5
CASSYSWEMNSPLHF | TRBJ1-6 | TRBV6-5
CASSPRPGQDNGYTF | TRBJ1-2 | TRBV4-2
CASSPGLAPDTQYF | TRBJ2-3 | TRBV2
CASSIDGDSNQPQHF | TRBJ1-5 | TRBV19
CACQKGSLVPLETQYF | TRBJ2-5 | TRBV30
CASSLGGFLGRYEQFF | TRBJ2-1 | TRBV27